Each of the 29 T cell receptor beta chains below was sequenced from the same sample in a study of PD-L1 blockade in urothelial cancer. Profiling relied on immunoSEQ multiplex PCR, and the TCRdb table lists in-frame clones only, not all of them. The sample lists some 45,000 clones; about 91% were seen once. Sequencing used PBMCs, obtained around atezolizumab (anti-PD-L1) treatment. The origin of the receptors is a man older than 75 with urothelial cancer.

This clone was observed a few times. The rearrangement links TRBV19 to TRBJ2-7; 7 bases agree with TRBD1. The CDR3 contains 15 residues. Germline CDR1 is LNHDA and CDR2 is SQIVND (reference sequence). The trim removed 6 bases at V and 4 bases at J, leaving 12 bases unmatched. The DNA of the CDR3 is TGTGCCAGTAGCTTTAACAGGGGCCGAGTATACGAGCAGTACTTC. Protein: CASSFNRGRVYEQYF.

V gene TRBV4-1 combines with J gene TRBJ2-2, with 7 bases aligning to TRBD1. CDR1 and CDR2 from the germline V gene are MGHRA and YSYEKL. V lost 4 bases, J lost 7 bases, and 0 bases stayed unmatched. The CDR3 loop spans 12 amino acids. This CDR3 reads CASSPGGGELFF. CDR3 coding DNA: TGCGCCAGCAGCCCAGGGGGCGGGGAGCTGTTTTTT.

The rearrangement links TRBV5-1 to TRBJ2-3, with 7 bases aligning to TRBD2. V gave up 5 bases and J gave up 1 base; unmatched junction bases: 4. CDR1 SGHRS and CDR2 YFSETQ come from the germline V gene. The CDR3 spans 14 residues. The CDR3 spells CASRGTTRTDTQYF. The CDR3 region has the DNA TGCGCCAGCAGGGGGACTACCCGCACAGATACGCAGTATTTT.

This clone occurred a few times. The chain is built from TRBV18 and TRBJ2-5; possibly TRBD2 for D (5 bases). Trimming cost V 4 bases and J 5 bases, with 8 bases left between them. Germline values: CDR1 KGHSH, CDR2 LQKENI. This CDR3 has 12 amino acids. The CDR3 coding sequence is TGTGCCAGCTCACTCCGCGGGGAGACCCAGTACTTC. Translation gives CASSLRGETQYF.

The sample holds one count of this clone. This chain joins TRBV28 and TRBJ1-2; D may be TRBD1 (6 bases). V was pared by 6 bases and J by 2 bases, with 13 bases between. This CDR3 is 14 amino acids long. Germline CDR1 MDHEN, CDR2 SYDVKM. Written as DNA, the CDR3 is TGTGCCAGCAGCAGTAGGACAGCAAACTATGGCTACACCTTC. As protein: CASSSRTANYGYTF.

The chain combines TRBV5-1 with TRBJ2-1; D is possibly TRBD2 (5 bases). Germline loops: CDR1 SGHRS, CDR2 YFSETQ. There are 14 residues in the CDR3. The germline V and J ends were trimmed by 1 base and 8 bases, with 13 bases remaining between them. The CDR3 loop is CASSLMLAWDEQFF. For the CDR3, the DNA is TGCGCCAGCAGCTTGATGCTAGCATGGGATGAGCAGTTCTTC.

The chain uses TRBV28 and TRBJ2-2, with D perhaps TRBD1 (6 bases). Germline V gene lookup returns CDR1 MDHEN and CDR2 SYDVKM. The V end was cut by 6 bases, the J end by 0 bases, with 8 bases between. The CDR3 runs 14 residues. The CDR3 here is CASSGTPNTGELFF. Here the CDR3 DNA reads TGTGCCAGCAGCGGGACACCGAACACCGGGGAGCTGTTTTTT.

This clone came up once. V and J are TRBV29-1 and TRBJ1-2; TRBD1 is a possible D gene (5 bases). The CDR3 loop spans 13 amino acids. V lost 3 bases to trimming and J lost 5 bases, with 13 bases between them. Germline-derived CDR1 and CDR2 are SQVTM and ANQGSEA. CDR3 DNA: TGCAGCGTTGAGGAATTCACAGGATATGGCTACACCTTC. Protein product: CSVEEFTGYGYTF.

The count of this clone is one. The V call is TRBV15, the J call TRBJ1-5, with a weak D call TRBD1 (6 bases). CDR1 is LNHNV and CDR2 is YYDKDF in the germline V gene (reference sequence). The CDR3 is made up of 13 amino acids. Trimming took off 5 bases at V and 4 bases at J, with 9 bases between the two ends. The CDR3 DNA reads as TGTGCCACCAGCCTCCAGGGGAATCAGCCCCAGCATTTT. Its protein product is CATSLQGNQPQHF.

The chain couples TRBV4-2 to TRBJ1-2; 8 bases agree with TRBD1. This CDR3 has 16 amino acids. From germline, CDR1 is LGHNA and CDR2 YNFKEQ. With 0 bases clipped from V and 4 bases from J, the junction kept 7 bases outside the gene matches. CDR3: CASSQEEAGGLYGYTF. As DNA, the CDR3 is TGTGCCAGCAGCCAAGAAGAGGCAGGGGGCCTCTATGGCTACACCTTC.

The chain employs TRBV19 and TRBJ2-1; the D gene is possibly TRBD2 (6 bases). Germline lookup yields CDR1 LNHDA and CDR2 SQIVND (reference sequence). Deletions cut 1 base from V and 13 bases from J, with 11 bases between. CDR3 size: 12 residues. The CDR3 is CASSIGRDFQFF. Written as DNA, the CDR3 is TGTGCCAGTAGTATAGGGAGGGACTTTCAGTTCTTC.

A single count supports this clone. The chain employs TRBV11-2 and TRBJ2-7, with 10 nucleotides matching TRBD1. Germline trimming cut 5 bases from V and 3 bases from J; bases unmatched to any gene: 7. The CDR3 runs 15 residues. Germline V gene lookup returns CDR1 SGHAT and CDR2 FQNNGV. CDR3 amino acids: CASSNFRDRGYEQYF. The CDR3 DNA reads as TGTGCCAGCAGCAACTTCCGGGACAGGGGCTACGAGCAGTACTTC.

As regards this clone: The same CDR3 can be traced to other DNA sequences in this sample. The chain joins TRBV14 to TRBJ1-2; no definite D call. The length of the CDR3 is 13 residues. In germline, CDR1 is SGHDN, CDR2 FVKESK. Trimming removed 0 bases from V and 2 bases from J, with 4 bases in between. CDR3 nucleotide sequence: TGTGCCAGCAGCCAAGAACTGAACTATGGCTACACCTTC. This encodes CASSQELNYGYTF.

The chain links TRBV5-6 to TRBJ2-5, with unresolved D. With 0 bases removed from V and 0 bases from J, the gap between germline ends came to 6 bases. Germline loops: CDR1 SGHDT, CDR2 YYEEEE. The CDR3 spans 14 residues. In DNA form, the CDR3 reads TGTGCCAGCAGCTTGGGTACAAACCAAGAGACCCAGTACTTC. It encodes CASSLGTNQETQYF.

V usage is TRBV6-1 and J usage is TRBJ1-3; D is ambiguous. Germline CDR1 MNHNS, CDR2 SASEGT. Trimming took 0 bases from V and 0 from J, leaving 12 bases between them. This CDR3 is built from 17 residues. This CDR3 is CASSEASRVGSGNTIYF. The CDR3 DNA reads TGTGCCAGCAGTGAAGCGAGTCGCGTCGGCTCTGGAAACACCATATATTTT.

V gene TRBV13 combines with J gene TRBJ2-1; the D is unclear. V lost 1 base and J 9 bases, leaving 13 bases between the germline ends. Germline V CDR1 and CDR2: PRHDT, FYEKMQ (reference sequence). This CDR3 is 14 amino acids long. The CDR3 loop is CASSLALWSGEQFF. Written as DNA, the CDR3 is TGTGCCAGCAGCTTAGCTCTGTGGTCCGGTGAGCAGTTCTTC. The whole variable domain, filled in from reference TRBV13 and TRBJ2-1, reads AAGVIQSPRHLIKEKRETATLKCYPIPRHDTVYWYQQGPGQDPQFLISFYEKMQSDKGSIPDRFSAQQFSDYHSELNMSSLELGDSALYFCASSLALWSGEQFFGPGTRLTVL.

The chain is built from TRBV9 and TRBJ1-4; 7 bases are a match to TRBD1. Trimming at V came to 4 bases and at J to 7 bases, leaving 10 bases not matched to a gene. Per the germline V gene, CDR1 is SGDLS and CDR2 is YYNGEE. This CDR3 is built from 15 residues. The CDR3: CASSPAGQMGEKLFF. The CDR3 DNA reads TGTGCCAGCAGCCCGGCGGGACAGATGGGTGAAAAACTGTTTTTT.

This chain connects TRBV5-4 to TRBJ2-1; tentative D call: TRBD2 (6 bases). Per germline, CDR1 SGHNT and CDR2 YYREEE (reference sequence). The CDR3 totals 16 residues. The V gene lost 0 bases and the J gene lost 3 bases, with 13 bases spanning the gap. For the CDR3, the DNA is TGTGCCAGCAGCTTGGCCGGAGGGGCTGTCTACAATGAGCAGTTCTTC. This sequence encodes CASSLAGGAVYNEQFF.

CDR3 amino acids: CASSNRVTDTQYF. The CDR3 DNA reads as TGTGCCAGCAGCAACAGGGTCACAGATACGCAGTATTTT. The rearrangement links TRBV11-3 to TRBJ2-3, with TRBD1 as a possible D gene (6 bases). The CDR3 covers 13 residues. V was trimmed by 5 bases and J by 2 bases, leaving 8 bases between them. Germline V gene lookup returns CDR1 SGHNT and CDR2 YENEEA.

The chain carries TRBV5-1 and TRBJ1-1; 9 positions agree with TRBD1. V trimming: 4 bases; J trimming: 1 base; junction bases outside the gene matches: 5. The CDR3 consists of 15 residues. Per germline, CDR1 SGHRS and CDR2 YFSETQ. CDR3 bases: TGCGCCAGCAGCCTACGGACAGGGGCGAACACTGAAGCTTTCTTT. This sequence encodes CASSLRTGANTEAFF.

The chain recombines TRBV19 with TRBJ2-1, with 14 positions matching TRBD2. The germline gives CDR1 LNHDA, CDR2 SQIVND (reference sequence). Trimming took 0 bases from V and 8 from J; bases not matched to a gene: 12. CDR3 length: 19 residues. The CDR3 here is CASSIDLGTSGRQMDEQFF. The CDR3 region has the DNA TGTGCCAGTAGTATAGATCTAGGGACTAGCGGGAGACAGATGGATGAGCAGTTCTTC.

The CDR3 coding sequence is TGTGCCAGCTCACCGGACAGGGCGGGCGAGCAGTACTTC. Translating gives CASSPDRAGEQYF. V usage is TRBV18 and J usage is TRBJ2-7; TRBD1 matches at 8 bases. The CDR3 length is 13 residues. V trimming: 3 bases; J trimming: 6 bases; junction bases outside the gene matches: 4. Per the germline V gene, CDR1 is KGHSH and CDR2 is LQKENI.

This rearrangement joins TRBV5-1 to TRBJ2-1; TRBD2 matches at 13 bases. This CDR3 has 20 amino acids. Trimming removed 2 bases from V and 3 bases from J; junction bases left unmatched: 14. CDR1 is SGHRS, CDR2 YFSETQ, per germline. CDR3 in amino acids: CASSFQGPTSGRALYNEQFF. The CDR3 DNA reads TGCGCCAGCAGCTTTCAGGGACCTACTAGCGGGAGGGCCCTCTACAATGAGCAGTTCTTC.

Comment on this clone: This same CDR3 is encoded by further DNA sequences in the sample. In DNA form, the CDR3 reads TGTGCCAGCAGTTTGGTCGCGGGAGGAACCCTTAATGAGCAGTTCTTC. This gives the protein CASSLVAGGTLNEQFF. The chain carries TRBV27 and TRBJ2-1, with 8 bases aligning to TRBD2. Trimming at V came to 3 bases and at J to 7 bases, leaving 11 bases not matched to a gene. The germline V gene encodes CDR1 MNHEY and CDR2 SMNVEV (reference sequence). This CDR3 region has 16 residues.

The rearrangement links TRBV15 to TRBJ2-3, with 10 bases aligning to TRBD2. Trimming took 1 base from V and 6 from J; bases not matched to a gene: 4. CDR1 and CDR2 (germline): LNHNV, YYDKDF (reference sequence). This CDR3 comprises 15 residues. The CDR3 sequence: CATSRGGTSEDTQYF. The CDR3 bases are TGTGCCACCAGCAGAGGTGGGACTAGCGAGGATACGCAGTATTTT.

The V call is TRBV19, the J call TRBJ1-2; no definite D call. The CDR3 length is 17 residues. Trimming removed 1 base at V and 4 bases at J, with 19 bases between. Germline lookup yields CDR1 LNHDA and CDR2 SQIVND (reference sequence). CDR3: CASSIVLRSRAVYGYTF. CDR3 coding DNA: TGTGCCAGTAGTATAGTCCTGAGGTCGCGGGCGGTCTATGGCTACACCTTC.

The CDR3, as DNA: TGTGCCAGCAGTCCTCGGACTAGCGGGAGCTACGAGCAGTACTTC. Amino acids: CASSPRTSGSYEQYF. The V and J genes are TRBV27 and TRBJ2-7; 13 bases fit TRBD2. Germline CDR1 and CDR2: MNHEY and SMNVEV (reference sequence). This CDR3 comprises 15 residues. V was clipped by 5 bases and J by 3 bases; unmatched bases: 4.

The chain joins TRBV5-4 to TRBJ2-4; D uncertain. The CDR3 is made up of 13 amino acids. CDR1 and CDR2 (germline): SGHNT, YYREEE (reference sequence). The V and J ends lost 4 bases and 0 bases respectively, with 5 bases between them. CDR3 loop: CASSPRAKNIQYF. The CDR3 coding sequence is TGTGCCAGCAGCCCCCGAGCCAAAAACATTCAGTACTTC.

The J gene is TRBJ1-5, the V gene TRBV2, with 7 bases identical to TRBD1. The V gene end was trimmed by 8 bases and the J gene end by 2 bases; junction bases not matched to a gene: 9. The CDR3 length is 15 residues. The V gene's germline CDR1 is SNHLY and CDR2 FYNNEI. This CDR3 reads CASGAGGAGNQPQHF. The CDR3 DNA reads TGTGCCAGCGGGGCAGGGGGTGCTGGCAATCAGCCCCAGCATTTT.